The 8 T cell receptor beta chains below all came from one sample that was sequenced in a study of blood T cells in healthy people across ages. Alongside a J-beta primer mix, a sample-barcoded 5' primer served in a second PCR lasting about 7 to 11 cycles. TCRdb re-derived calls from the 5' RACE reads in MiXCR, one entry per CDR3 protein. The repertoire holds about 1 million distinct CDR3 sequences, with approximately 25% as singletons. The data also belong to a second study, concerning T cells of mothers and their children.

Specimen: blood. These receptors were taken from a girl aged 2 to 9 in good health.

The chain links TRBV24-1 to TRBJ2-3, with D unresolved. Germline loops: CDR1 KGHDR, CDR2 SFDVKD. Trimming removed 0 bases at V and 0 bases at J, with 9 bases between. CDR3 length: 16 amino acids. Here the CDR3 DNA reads TGTGCCACCAGTGATTTGTTCGGAACTAGCACAGATACGCAGTATTTT. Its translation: CATSDLFGTSTDTQYF.

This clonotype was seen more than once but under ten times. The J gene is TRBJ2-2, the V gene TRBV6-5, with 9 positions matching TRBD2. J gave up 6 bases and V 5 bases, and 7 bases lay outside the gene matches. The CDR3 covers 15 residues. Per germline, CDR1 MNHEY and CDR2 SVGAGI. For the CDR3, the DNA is TGTGCCAGCAGTCGTCAGCGGGAGGCTCCCGGGGAGCTGTTTTTT. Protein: CASSRQREAPGELFF.

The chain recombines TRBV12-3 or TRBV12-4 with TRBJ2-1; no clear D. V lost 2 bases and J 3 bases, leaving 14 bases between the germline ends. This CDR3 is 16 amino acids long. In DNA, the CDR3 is TGTGCCAGCAGTTTATCCGTGGGTAGCTACTACAATGAGCAGTTCTTC. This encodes CASSLSVGSYYNEQFF.

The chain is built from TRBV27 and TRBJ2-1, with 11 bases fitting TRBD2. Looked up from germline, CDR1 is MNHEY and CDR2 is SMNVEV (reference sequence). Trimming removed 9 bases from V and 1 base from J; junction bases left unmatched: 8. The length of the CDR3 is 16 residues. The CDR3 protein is CASFSTSGKSYNEQFF. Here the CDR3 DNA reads TGTGCCAGTTTCTCGACTAGCGGGAAGTCCTACAATGAGCAGTTCTTC.

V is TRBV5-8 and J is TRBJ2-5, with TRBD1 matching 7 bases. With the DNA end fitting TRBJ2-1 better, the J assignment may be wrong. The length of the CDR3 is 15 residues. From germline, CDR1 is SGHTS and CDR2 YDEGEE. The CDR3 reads CASSWVRDSLHGQFF. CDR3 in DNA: TGTGCCAGCAGCTGGGTCCGGGACAGCCTACATGGGCAGTTCTTC.

The CDR3 reads CASSFRLVGTDTQYF. CDR3 nucleotide sequence: TGTGCCAGCAGCTTTAGACTAGTGGGCACAGATACGCAGTATTTT. The chain has TRBV7-9 and TRBJ2-3, with D possibly matching TRBD2 (6 bases). The CDR3 sequence is 15 residues long. V was trimmed by 3 bases and J by 1 base, leaving 11 bases between them. In germline, CDR1 is SEHNR, CDR2 FQNEAQ (reference sequence).

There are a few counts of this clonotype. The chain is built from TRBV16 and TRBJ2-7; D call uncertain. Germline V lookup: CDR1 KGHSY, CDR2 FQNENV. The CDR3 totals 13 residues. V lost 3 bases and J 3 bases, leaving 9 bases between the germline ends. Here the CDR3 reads CASSQSLLYEQYF. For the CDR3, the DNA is TGTGCCAGCAGCCAGAGTCTTCTCTACGAGCAGTACTTC.

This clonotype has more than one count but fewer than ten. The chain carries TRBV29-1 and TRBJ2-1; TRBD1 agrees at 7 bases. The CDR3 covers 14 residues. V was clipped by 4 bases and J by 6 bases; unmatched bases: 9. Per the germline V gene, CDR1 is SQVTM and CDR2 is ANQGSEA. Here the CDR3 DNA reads TGCAGCGTTGGTACAGGGGACCCTATCAATGAGCAGTTCTTC. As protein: CSVGTGDPINEQFF.